The T cell receptor beta chain under discussion was sequenced for a study of T cell changes during pregnancy in multiple sclerosis. The CDR3 has 15 amino acids. Germline assignment: CDR1 SGHTA and CDR2 FQGNSA. The ends lost 5 bases at V and 3 bases at J; junction bases unmatched: 7. The method was immunoSEQ multiplex PCR; TCRdb's version includes in-frame clones alone and lacks a portion of them. This sample yields 35,000 to 45,000 clones, of which about 92% are seen a single time; over 10% belongs to the top ten. This sequence originates from a female donor with multiple sclerosis, enrolled in a pregnancy study. The V and J genes are TRBV7-2 and TRBJ1-5; 7 bases map to TRBD1. The source material was CD8+ T cells from peripheral blood mononuclear cells, sampled in the first trimester of pregnancy. The CDR3 region has the DNA TGTGCCAGCAGCCGACAGGGTTTTCTCAATCAGCCCCAGCATTTT. It yields the protein CASSRQGFLNQPQHF.